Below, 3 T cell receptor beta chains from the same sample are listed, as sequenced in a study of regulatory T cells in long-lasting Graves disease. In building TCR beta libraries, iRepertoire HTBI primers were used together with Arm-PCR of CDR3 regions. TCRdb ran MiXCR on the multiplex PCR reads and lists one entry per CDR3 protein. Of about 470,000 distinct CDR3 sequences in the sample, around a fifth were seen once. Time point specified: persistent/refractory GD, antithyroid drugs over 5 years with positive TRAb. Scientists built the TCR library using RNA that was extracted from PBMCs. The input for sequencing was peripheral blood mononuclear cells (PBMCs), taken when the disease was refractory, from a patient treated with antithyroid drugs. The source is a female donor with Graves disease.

CDR3 sequence (DNA): TGTGCCAGCAGCTTGCGAGGGGCAGTCTACGAGCAGTACTTC. Its translation: CASSLRGAVYEQYF. The rearrangement uses TRBV5-8 and TRBJ2-7, with D perhaps TRBD1 or TRBD2 (5 bases each). The CDR3 loop spans 14 amino acids. The ends were cut back, 1 base at V and 3 bases at J, with 11 bases in the middle. The germline CDR1 and CDR2 sequences are SGHTS and YDEGEE.

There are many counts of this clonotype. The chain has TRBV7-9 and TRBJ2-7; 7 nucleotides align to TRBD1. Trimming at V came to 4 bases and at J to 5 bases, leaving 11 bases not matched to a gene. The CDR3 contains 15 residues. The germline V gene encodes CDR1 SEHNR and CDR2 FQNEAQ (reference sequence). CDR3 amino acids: CASSSDGRGSHEQYF. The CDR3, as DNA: TGTGCCAGCAGCTCAGATGGCAGGGGGTCCCACGAGCAGTACTTC.

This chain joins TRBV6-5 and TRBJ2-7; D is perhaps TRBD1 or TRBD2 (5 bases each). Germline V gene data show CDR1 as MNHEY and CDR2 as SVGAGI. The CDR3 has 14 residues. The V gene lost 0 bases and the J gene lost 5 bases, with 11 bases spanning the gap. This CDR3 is CASSYSIQGHEQYF. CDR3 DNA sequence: TGTGCCAGCAGTTACTCGATCCAGGGACACGAGCAGTACTTC.